The clone carrying this T cell receptor beta chain was found a few times. The antigen is unknown. This sample is part of a study of T-cell reconstitution after alpha-beta-depleted transplantation in children. Study conclusions and caveats: Some patients owed their high day-60 TCRbeta diversity to surviving recipient T cells and thymic progenitors. T-cell numbers and diversity, one year after transplant, stemmed largely from T cells that were newly produced. Reported findings indicate that, about two months after transplant, alpha-beta T cells came from several hundred expanded clones, which were derived from non-depleted graft cells.

During its preparation, the TCRbeta library received unique molecular identifiers. One entry per CDR3 protein results from TCRdb running MiXCR on the PCR reads. The sample yields under 850,000 distinct CDR3 sequences, about 12% seen once. V lost 4 bases and J 2 bases, leaving 6 bases between the germline ends. CDR3 length: 12 residues. The germline gives CDR1 SGHRS, CDR2 YFSETQ. The TCR originated in a girl aged 2 to 9 with congenital amegakaryocytic thrombocytopenia, due to receive a stem cell transplant. V is TRBV5-1 and J is TRBJ1-2; D is unclear. The sample in question was PBMCs, obtained before TCRalphabeta/CD19-depleted stem cell transplant. CDR3 nucleotide sequence: TGCGCCAGCAGCGGGGAAAACTATGGCTACACCTTC. Its translation: CASSGENYGYTF. Supplemented by reference TRBV5-1 and TRBJ1-2, the full variable domain reads KAGVTQTPRYLIKTRGQQVTLSCSPISGHRSVSWYQQTPGQGLQFLFEYFSETQRNKGNFPGRFSGRQFSNSRSEMNVSTLELGDSALYLCASSGENYGYTFGSGTRLTVV.